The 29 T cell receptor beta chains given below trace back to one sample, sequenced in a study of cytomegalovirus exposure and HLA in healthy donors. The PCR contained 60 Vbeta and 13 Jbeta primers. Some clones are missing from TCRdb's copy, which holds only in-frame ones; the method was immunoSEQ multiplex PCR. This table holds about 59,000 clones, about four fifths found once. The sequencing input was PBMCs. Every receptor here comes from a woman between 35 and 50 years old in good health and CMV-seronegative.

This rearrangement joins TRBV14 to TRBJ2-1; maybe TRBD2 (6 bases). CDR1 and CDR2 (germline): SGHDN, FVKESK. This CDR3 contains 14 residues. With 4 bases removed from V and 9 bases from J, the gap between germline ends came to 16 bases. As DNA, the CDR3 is TGTGCCAGCAGCCGACTAGTCGACGGTAGTGAGCAGTTCTTC. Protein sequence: CASSRLVDGSEQFF.

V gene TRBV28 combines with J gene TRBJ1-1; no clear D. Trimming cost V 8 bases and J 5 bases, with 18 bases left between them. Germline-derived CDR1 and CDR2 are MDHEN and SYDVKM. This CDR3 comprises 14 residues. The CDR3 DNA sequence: TGTGCCAGCCTAATCCGCCAGCGAGGGACTGAAGCTTTCTTT. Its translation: CASLIRQRGTEAFF. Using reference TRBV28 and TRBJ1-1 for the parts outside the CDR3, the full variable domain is DVKVTQSSRYLVKRTGEKVFLECVQDMDHENMFWYRQDPGLGLRLIYFSYDVKMKEKGDIPEGYSVSREKKERFSLILESASTNQTSMYLCASLIRQRGTEAFFGQGTRLTVV.

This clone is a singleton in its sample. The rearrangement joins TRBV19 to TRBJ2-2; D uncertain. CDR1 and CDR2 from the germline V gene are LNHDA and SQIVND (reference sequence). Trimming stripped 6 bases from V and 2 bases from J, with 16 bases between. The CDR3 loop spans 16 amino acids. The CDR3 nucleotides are TGTGCCAGTAGCCTCACGTACTATTCCAACACCGGGGAGCTGTTTTTT. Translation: CASSLTYYSNTGELFF.

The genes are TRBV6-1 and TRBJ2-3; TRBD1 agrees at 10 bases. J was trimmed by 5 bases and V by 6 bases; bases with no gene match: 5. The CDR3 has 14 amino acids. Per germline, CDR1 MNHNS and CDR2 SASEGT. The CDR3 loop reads CASRGQGGGDTQYF. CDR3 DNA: TGTGCCAGCAGAGGACAGGGGGGAGGAGATACGCAGTATTTT.

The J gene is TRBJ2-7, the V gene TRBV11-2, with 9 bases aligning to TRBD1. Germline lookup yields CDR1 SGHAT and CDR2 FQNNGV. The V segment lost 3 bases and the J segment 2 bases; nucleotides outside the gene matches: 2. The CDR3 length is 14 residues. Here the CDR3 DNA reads TGTGCCAGCAGCTTGGACAGGGGCGCCTACGAGCAGTACTTC. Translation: CASSLDRGAYEQYF.

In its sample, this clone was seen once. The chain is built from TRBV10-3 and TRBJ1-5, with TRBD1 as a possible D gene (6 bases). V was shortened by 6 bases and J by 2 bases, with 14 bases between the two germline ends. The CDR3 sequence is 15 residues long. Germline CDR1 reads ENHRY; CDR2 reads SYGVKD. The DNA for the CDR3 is TGTGCCATCAGCCTTACAGGGATCGGCAATCAGCCCCAGCATTTT. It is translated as CAISLTGIGNQPQHF.

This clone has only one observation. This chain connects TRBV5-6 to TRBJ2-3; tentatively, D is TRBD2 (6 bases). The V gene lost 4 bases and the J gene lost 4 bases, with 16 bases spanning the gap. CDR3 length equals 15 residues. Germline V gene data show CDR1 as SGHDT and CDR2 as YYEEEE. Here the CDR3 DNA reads TGTGCCAGCAGCCTCCGGACGGGAGCGGCAGATACGCAGTATTTT. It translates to CASSLRTGAADTQYF.

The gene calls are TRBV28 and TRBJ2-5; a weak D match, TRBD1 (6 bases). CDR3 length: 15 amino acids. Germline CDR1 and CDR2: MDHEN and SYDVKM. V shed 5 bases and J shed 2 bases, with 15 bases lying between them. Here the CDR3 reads CASSIDRSLQETQYF. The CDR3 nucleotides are TGTGCCAGCAGTATCGACAGGTCGTTACAAGAGACCCAGTACTTC.

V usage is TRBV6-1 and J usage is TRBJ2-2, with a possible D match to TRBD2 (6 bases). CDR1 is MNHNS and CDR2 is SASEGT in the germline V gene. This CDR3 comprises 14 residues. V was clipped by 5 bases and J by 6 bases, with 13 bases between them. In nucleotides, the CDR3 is TGTGCCAGCAGTAAACCGGGGGAGGCCGGGGAGCTGTTTTTT. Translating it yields CASSKPGEAGELFF.

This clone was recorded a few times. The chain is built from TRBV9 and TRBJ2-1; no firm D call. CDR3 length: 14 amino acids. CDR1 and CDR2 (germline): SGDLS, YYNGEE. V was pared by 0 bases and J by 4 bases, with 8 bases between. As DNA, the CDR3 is TGTGCCAGCAGCGTAGCGGTGGAGTACAATGAGCAGTTCTTC. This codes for CASSVAVEYNEQFF.

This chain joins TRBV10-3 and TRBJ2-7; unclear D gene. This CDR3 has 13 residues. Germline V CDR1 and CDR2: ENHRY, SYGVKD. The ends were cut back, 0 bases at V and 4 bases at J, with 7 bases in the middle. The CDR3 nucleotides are TGTGCCATCAGTGAGTCTTCTATATACGAGCAGTACTTC. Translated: CAISESSIYEQYF.

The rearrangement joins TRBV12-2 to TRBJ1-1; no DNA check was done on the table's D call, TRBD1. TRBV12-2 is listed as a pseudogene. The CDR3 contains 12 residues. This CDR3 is CASRLNRVGAFF. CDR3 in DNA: TGTGCAAGTCGCCTGAACAGGGTAGGAGCTTTCTTT.

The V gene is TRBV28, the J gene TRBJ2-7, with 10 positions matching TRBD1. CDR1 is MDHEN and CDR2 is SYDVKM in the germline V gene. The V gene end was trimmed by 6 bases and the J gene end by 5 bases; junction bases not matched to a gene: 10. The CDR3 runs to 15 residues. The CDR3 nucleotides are TGTGCCAGCAGGGATCCGGGACAGGGGCTGCACGAGCAGTACTTC. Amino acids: CASRDPGQGLHEQYF.

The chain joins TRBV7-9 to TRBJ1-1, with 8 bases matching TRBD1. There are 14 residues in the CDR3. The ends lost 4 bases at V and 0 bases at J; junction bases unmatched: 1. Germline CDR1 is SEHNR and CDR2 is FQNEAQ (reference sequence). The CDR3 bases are TGTGCCAGCAGCTCGGGACAGGTGAACACTGAAGCTTTCTTT. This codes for CASSSGQVNTEAFF.

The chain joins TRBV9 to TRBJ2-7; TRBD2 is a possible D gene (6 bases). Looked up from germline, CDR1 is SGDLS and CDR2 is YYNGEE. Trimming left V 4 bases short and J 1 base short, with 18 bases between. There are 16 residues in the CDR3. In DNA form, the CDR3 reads TGTGCCAGCAGCCCACTGGGGGAGGTCAAGTCCTACGAGCAGTACTTC. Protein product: CASSPLGEVKSYEQYF. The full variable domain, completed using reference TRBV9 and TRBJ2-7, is DSGVTQTPKHLITATGQRVTLRCSPRSGDLSVYWYQQSLDQGLQFLIQYYNGEERAKGNILERFSAQQFPDLHSELNLSSLELGDSALYFCASSPLGEVKSYEQYFGPGTRLTVT.

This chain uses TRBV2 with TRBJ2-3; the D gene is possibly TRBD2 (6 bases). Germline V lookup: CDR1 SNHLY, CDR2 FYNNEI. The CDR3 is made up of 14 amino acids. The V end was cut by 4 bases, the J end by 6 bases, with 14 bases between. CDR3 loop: CASSGPTLADTQYF. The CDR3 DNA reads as TGTGCCAGCAGTGGCCCAACCCTAGCGGATACGCAGTATTTT.

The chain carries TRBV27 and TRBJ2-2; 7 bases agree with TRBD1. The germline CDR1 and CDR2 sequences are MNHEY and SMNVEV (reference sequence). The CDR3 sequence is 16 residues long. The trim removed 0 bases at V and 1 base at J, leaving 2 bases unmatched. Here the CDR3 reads CASSLSWDRNTGELFF. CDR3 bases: TGTGCCAGCAGTTTATCATGGGACAGGAACACCGGGGAGCTGTTTTTT.

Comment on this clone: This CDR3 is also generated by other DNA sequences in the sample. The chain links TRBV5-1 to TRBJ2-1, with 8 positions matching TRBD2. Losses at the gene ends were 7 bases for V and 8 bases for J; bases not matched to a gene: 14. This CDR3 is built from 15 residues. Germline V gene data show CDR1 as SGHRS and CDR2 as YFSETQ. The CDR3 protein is CASVPGGGYGDEQFF. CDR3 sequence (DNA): TGCGCCAGCGTCCCCGGGGGGGGCTACGGGGATGAGCAGTTCTTC.

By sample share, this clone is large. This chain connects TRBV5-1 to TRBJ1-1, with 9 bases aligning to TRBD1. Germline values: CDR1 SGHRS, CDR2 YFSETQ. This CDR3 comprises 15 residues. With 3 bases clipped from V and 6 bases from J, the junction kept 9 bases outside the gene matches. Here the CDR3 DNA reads TGCGCCAGCAGCTCTACAGGGGGCGACGGGTCTGAAGCTTTCTTT. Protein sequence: CASSSTGGDGSEAFF. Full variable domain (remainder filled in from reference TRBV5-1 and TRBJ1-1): KAGVTQTPRYLIKTRGQQVTLSCSPISGHRSVSWYQQTPGQGLQFLFEYFSETQRNKGNFPGRFSGRQFSNSRSEMNVSTLELGDSALYLCASSSTGGDGSEAFFGQGTRLTVV.

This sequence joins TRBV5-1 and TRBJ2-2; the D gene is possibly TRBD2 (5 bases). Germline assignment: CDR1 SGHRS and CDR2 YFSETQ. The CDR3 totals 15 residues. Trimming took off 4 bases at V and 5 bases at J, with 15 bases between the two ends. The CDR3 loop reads CASSRGNTDTGELFF. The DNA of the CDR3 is TGCGCCAGCAGCCGGGGTAACACAGATACCGGGGAGCTGTTTTTT.

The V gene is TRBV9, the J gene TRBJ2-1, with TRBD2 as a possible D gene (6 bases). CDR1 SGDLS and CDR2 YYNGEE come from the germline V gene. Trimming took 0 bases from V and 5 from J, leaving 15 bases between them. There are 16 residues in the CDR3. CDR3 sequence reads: CASSVDSGRTDNEQFF. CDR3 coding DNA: TGTGCCAGCAGCGTAGACTCCGGGAGAACAGACAATGAGCAGTTCTTC.

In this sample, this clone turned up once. The CDR3 bases are TGTGCCAGCAGCGGGCGGGGGCGGGAGGGCCCGTCGGCCGAGCAGTACTTC. Translating gives CASSGRGREGPSAEQYF. V is TRBV11-1 and J is TRBJ2-7; 9 nucleotides align to TRBD2. The CDR3 loop spans 17 amino acids. J gave up 6 bases and V 5 bases, and 17 bases lay outside the gene matches. Germline CDR1 SGHAT, CDR2 FQDESV (reference sequence).

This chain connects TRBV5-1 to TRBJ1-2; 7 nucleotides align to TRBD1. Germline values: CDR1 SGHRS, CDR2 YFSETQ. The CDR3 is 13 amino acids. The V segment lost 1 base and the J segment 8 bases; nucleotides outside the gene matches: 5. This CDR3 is CASSLTGEDGYTF. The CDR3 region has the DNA TGCGCCAGCAGCTTGACAGGGGAGGACGGCTACACCTTC. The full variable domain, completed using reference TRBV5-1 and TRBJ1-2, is KAGVTQTPRYLIKTRGQQVTLSCSPISGHRSVSWYQQTPGQGLQFLFEYFSETQRNKGNFPGRFSGRQFSNSRSEMNVSTLELGDSALYLCASSLTGEDGYTFGSGTRLTVV.

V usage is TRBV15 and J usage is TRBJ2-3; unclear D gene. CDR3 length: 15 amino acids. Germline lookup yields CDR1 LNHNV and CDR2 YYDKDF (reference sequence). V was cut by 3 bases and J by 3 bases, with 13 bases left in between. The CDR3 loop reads CATSSSGPFTDTQYF. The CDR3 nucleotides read TGTGCCACCAGCAGCTCAGGCCCCTTTACAGATACGCAGTATTTT.

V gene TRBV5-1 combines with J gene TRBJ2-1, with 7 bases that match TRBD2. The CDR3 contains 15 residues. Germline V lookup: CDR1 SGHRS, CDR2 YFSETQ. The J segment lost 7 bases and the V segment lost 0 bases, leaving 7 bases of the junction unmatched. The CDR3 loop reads CASSLEPSGQNEQFF. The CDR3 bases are TGCGCCAGCAGCTTGGAACCTAGCGGACAAAATGAGCAGTTCTTC.

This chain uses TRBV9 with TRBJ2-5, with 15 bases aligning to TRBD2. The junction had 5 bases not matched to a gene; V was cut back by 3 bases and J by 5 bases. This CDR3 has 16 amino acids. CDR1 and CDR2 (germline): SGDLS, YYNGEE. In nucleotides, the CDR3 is TGTGCCAGCAGCGAAGGACTAGCGGGAGGGCGGGAGACCCAGTACTTC. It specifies CASSEGLAGGRETQYF.

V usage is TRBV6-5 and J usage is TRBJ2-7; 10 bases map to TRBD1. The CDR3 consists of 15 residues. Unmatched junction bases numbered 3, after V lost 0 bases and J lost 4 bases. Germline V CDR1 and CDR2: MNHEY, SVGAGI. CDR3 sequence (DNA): TGTGCCAGCAGTTACTCGGGACAGGGGATTTACGAGCAGTACTTC. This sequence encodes CASSYSGQGIYEQYF.

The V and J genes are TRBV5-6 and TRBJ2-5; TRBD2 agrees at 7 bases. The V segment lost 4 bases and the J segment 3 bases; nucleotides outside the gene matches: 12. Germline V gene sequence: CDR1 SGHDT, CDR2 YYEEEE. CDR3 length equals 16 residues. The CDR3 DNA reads TGTGCCAGCAGCCTGGGAGGGACTACATTTAAAGAGACCCAGTACTTC. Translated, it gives CASSLGGTTFKETQYF.

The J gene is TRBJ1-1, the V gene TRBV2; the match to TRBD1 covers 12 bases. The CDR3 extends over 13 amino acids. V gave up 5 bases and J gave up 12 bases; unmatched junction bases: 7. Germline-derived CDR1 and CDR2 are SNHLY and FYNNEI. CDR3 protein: CASSQGQGALSFF. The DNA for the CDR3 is TGTGCCAGCAGTCAGGGACAGGGGGCCCTATCTTTCTTT.